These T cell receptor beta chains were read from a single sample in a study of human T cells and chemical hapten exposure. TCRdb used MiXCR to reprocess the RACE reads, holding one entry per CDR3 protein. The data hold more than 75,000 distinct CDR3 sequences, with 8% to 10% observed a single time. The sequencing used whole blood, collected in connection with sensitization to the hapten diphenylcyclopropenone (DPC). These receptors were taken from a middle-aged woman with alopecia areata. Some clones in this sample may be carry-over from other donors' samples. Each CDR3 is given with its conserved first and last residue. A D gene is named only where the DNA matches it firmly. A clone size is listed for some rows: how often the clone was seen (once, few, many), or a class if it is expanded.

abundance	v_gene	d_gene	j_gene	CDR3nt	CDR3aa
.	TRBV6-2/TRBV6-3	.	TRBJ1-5	TGTGCCAGCACTCCCGCGGGTCAGCCCCAGCATTTT	CASTPAGQPQHF
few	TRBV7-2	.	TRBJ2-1	TGTGCCAGCAGCTTATCGGGTGAAATCTACAATGAGCAGTTCTTC	CASSLSGEIYNEQFF
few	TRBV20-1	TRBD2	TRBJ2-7	TGCAGTGCTAGTAGCGGGGGGCCGCCCTACGAGCAGTACTTC	CSASSGGPPYEQYF
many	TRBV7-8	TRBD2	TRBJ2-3	TGTGCCAGCAGCCCGCGGGGCGGGCGGGGGATTCCAGATACGCAGTATTTT	CASSPRGGRGIPDTQYF
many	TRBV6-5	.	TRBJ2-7	TGTGCCAGCAGTTACTCCCCACAGGGCCCTGAGGTGCAGTACTTC	CASSYSPQGPEVQYF
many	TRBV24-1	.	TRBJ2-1	TGTGCCACCAGCGCCACGGGATACAATGAGCAGTTCTTC	CATSATGYNEQFF
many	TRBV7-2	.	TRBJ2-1	TGTGCCAGCAGCTATTTGTTCCAGAACAATGAGCAGTTCTTC	CASSYLFQNNEQFF
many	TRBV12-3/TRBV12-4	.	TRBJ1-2	TGTGCCAGCAGTTTCGGTGGGGGCTACACCTTC	CASSFGGGYTF
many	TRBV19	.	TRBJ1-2	TGTGCCAGTAGTCGCTCCAGGGACCTCCTCTATGGCTACACCTTC	CASSRSRDLLYGYTF
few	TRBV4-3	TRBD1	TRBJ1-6	TGCGCCAGCAGCCAAGAATTGGGACAGGGGGTAGTCCTCCACTTT	CASSQELGQGVVLHF
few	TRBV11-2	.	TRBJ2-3	TGTGCCAGCAGCTTAGACCCAGGGGCCCCAGATACGCAGTATTTT	CASSLDPGAPDTQYF
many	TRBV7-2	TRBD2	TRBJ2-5	TGTGCCAGCAGCTTACAGCGGGGGGGAGCGGAGACCCAGTACTTC	CASSLQRGGAETQYF
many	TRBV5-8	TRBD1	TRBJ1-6	TGTGCCAGCAGCTTGGAAGGGACAGGGAGGGGCTCACCCCTCCACTTT	CASSLEGTGRGSPLHF
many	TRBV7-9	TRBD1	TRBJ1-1	TGTGCCAGCAGCAGACCGGACAGGGGCGAAGCTTTCTTT	CASSRPDRGEAFF
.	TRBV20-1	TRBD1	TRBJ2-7	TGCAGTGCGCCGTGGGGTCGGGACAGGGGGTTTGCGGGCTACGAGCAGTACTTC	CSAPWGRDRGFAGYEQYF
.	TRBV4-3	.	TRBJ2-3	TGCGCCAGCAGCTACAACCACGGACGCACAGATACGCAGTATTTT	CASSYNHGRTDTQYF
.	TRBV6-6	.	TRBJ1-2	TGTGCCAGCAGGGATTCTCCCCGGGGAGCTAGTCTATTTAATGGCTACACCTTC	CASRDSPRGASLFNGYTF
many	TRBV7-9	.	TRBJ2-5	TGTGCCAGCAGCTTCTCCGGGGACCAAGAGACCCAGTACTTC	CASSFSGDQETQYF
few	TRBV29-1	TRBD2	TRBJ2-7	TGCAGCGTTGAAGATCTTGGGGGGGAAGAGCAGTACTTC	CSVEDLGGEEQYF
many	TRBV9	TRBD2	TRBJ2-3	TGTGCCAGCAGCGTAGCAGCGTCTAGCGGAGGGTGGGATACGCAGTATTTT	CASSVAASSGGWDTQYF
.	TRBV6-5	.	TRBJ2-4	TGTGCCAGCAGGCCGACAGGAGCCAAAAACATTCAGTACTTC	CASRPTGAKNIQYF
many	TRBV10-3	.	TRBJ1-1	TGTGCCATCAGTGAGTTAGAAGGGAACACTGAAGCTTTCTTT	CAISELEGNTEAFF
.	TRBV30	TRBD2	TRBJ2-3	TGTGCCTGGAGTAGACTAGCGGGGCCCTCGGATACGCAGTATTTT	CAWSRLAGPSDTQYF
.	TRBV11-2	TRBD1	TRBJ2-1	TGTGCCAGCGTCCGGGACAGAGCCTACAATGAGCAGTTCTTC	CASVRDRAYNEQFF
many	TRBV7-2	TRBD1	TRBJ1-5	TGTGCCAGCAGCTCCAGGGGGACTCAGCCCCAGCATTTT	CASSSRGTQPQHF
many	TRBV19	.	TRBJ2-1	TGTGCCAGTAGTAGGGCCAACTACAATGAGCAGTTCTTC	CASSRANYNEQFF
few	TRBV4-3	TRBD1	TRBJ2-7	TGCGCCAGCAGCCAACTTCTTCCCCGGGACAGGGGTAGAGAGCAGTACTTC	CASSQLLPRDRGREQYF
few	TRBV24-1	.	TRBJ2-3	TGTGCCACCAGTGATTTGGGTGGCACAGATACGCAGTATTTT	CATSDLGGTDTQYF
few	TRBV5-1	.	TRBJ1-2	TGCGCCAGCAAGCCAGACAGCCTCTATGGCTACACCTTC	CASKPDSLYGYTF
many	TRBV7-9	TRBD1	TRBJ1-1	TGTGCCAGCAGCTTTGGACAGGGGGTTATCACTGAAGCTTTCTTT	CASSFGQGVITEAFF
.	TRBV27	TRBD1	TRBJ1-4	TGTGCCAACAGTCCGCTTGGGACAGGGAATGAAAAACTGTTTTTT	CANSPLGTGNEKLFF
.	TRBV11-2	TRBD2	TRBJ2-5	TGTGCCAGCAGCTTAGGAGGGACTAGCGGAGAGACCCAGTACTTC	CASSLGGTSGETQYF
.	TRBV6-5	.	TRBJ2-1	TGTGCCAGCAGTCGGGCCGGACGGGAGCAGTTCTTC	CASSRAGREQFF
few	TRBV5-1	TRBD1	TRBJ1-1	TGCGCCAGCAGCTGGGGACAGGGGCCCCACACTGAAGCTTTCTTT	CASSWGQGPHTEAFF
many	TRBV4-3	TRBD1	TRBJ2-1	TGCGCCAGCAGCCAAGAGGGGGGGACAGGGATTGAGCAGTTCTTC	CASSQEGGTGIEQFF
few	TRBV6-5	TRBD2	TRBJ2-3	TGTGCCAGCAAAGCTAGCGGGGGGGCCAATACGCAGTATTTT	CASKASGGANTQYF
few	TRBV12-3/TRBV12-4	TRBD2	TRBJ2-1	TGTGCCAGCACCCACGGACTAGCGGGGAGCTCCTACAATGAGCAGTTCTTC	CASTHGLAGSSYNEQFF
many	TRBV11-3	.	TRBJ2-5	TGTGCCAGCAGCTCCCACGCGGGAGAGACCCAGTACTTC	CASSSHAGETQYF
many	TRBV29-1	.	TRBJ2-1	TGCAGCGTTTTGTCCCTAAATACTCAGGGGCCCGTGATGCACAATGAGCAGTTCTTC	CSVLSLNTQGPVMHNEQFF
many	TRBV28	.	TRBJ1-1	TGTGCCAGCAGTTTGACCCCGGTTATGAACACTGAAGCTTTCTTT	CASSLTPVMNTEAFF
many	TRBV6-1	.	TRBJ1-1	TGTGCCAGCAGTAGGACAGCTTATTCGAACACTGAAGCTTTCTTT	CASSRTAYSNTEAFF
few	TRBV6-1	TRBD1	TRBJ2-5	TGTGCCAGCACCTTGGACAGGGCTAACCAAGAGACCCAGTACTTC	CASTLDRANQETQYF
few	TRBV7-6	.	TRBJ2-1	TGTGCCAGCAGCTTAGTCGCGGGTGAGCAGTTCTTC	CASSLVAGEQFF
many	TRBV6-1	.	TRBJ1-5	TGTGCCAGCAGTGAAGATTTGCGGGTCAATCAGCCCCAGCATTTT	CASSEDLRVNQPQHF
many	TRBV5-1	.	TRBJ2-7	TGCGCCAGCAGCTTGGAAAAGGGGAACTACGAGCAGTACTTC	CASSLEKGNYEQYF